This T cell receptor (beta chain) was sequenced in a study of somatic mutations in cytotoxic T cells in rheumatoid arthritis. Across the whole study: Sorted by flow to nearly 100% purity were some V beta antibody-stained T-cell populations, including V beta1+ cells sequenced for TCRB.

Produced via immunoSEQ multiplex PCR; TCRdb's table is partial and in-frame only. The repertoire holds approximately 20,000 clones, about three quarters seen once, with approximately 28% in the top ten. The sample consisted of CD8+ T cells sorted from blood. The sequence came from an adult with rheumatoid arthritis.

The CDR3 is CSVLMNTEAFF. In DNA, the CDR3 is TGCAGCGTTCTTATGAACACTGAAGCTTTCTTT. The rearrangement uses TRBV29-1 and TRBJ1-1; D is unclear. Germline CDR1 reads SQVTM; CDR2 reads ANQGSEA. This CDR3 has 11 residues. Trimming took off 5 bases at V and 0 bases at J, with 4 bases between the two ends.